The rows below give T cell receptor beta chains drawn from one sample of a study of T cells expressing NK-cell markers. TCRdb reworked the 5' RACE reads into one entry per CDR3 protein, no DNA. This repertoire includes a few hundred thousand distinct CDR3 sequences. Source material: blood T cells: a sorted CD56 or NKG2C T cell subset, CD4+ or CD8+ T cells, or bulk PBMC T cells (not recorded which). Receptors originate from a woman aged 45-65 years in good health. Each CDR3 is given with its conserved first and last residue.

v_gene	j_gene	CDR3aa
TRBV2	TRBJ2-3	CASSEVKGFRTDTQYF
TRBV28	TRBJ2-1	CASSVQGDYNEQFF
TRBV27	TRBJ2-1	CASSFSTLREQFF
TRBV4-1	TRBJ1-1	CASSSPIRTTREAFF
TRBV28	TRBJ2-7	CASSTGTFGEQYF
TRBV6-2/TRBV6-3	TRBJ1-5	CASSYSRVRNQPQHF
TRBV7-2	TRBJ2-1	CASSLGLNEGEQFF
TRBV6-5	TRBJ2-2	CASSPFTNTGELFF
TRBV20-1	TRBJ1-1	CSAHGTVNTEAFF
TRBV6-5	TRBJ2-7	CASQGLYEQYF
TRBV20-1	TRBJ2-5	CSAEGTSGEETQYF
TRBV12-3/TRBV12-4	TRBJ2-2	CASTSFRISGELFF
TRBV5-1	TRBJ1-1	CASSPGQGKGAEAFF
TRBV6-2/TRBV6-3	TRBJ2-1	CASNQQGPYNEQFF
TRBV20-1	TRBJ2-5	CSARASEARQSTQYF
TRBV29-1	TRBJ1-2	CSVEIGPKGYTF
TRBV5-1	TRBJ2-5	CASSSGLAASRVQETQYF
TRBV29-1	TRBJ2-5	CSVRGGTGDLRQETQYF
TRBV12-3/TRBV12-4	TRBJ1-4	CASSLRANGAGGRYEKLFF
TRBV28	TRBJ2-3	CASRKGPDTQYF
TRBV6-6	TRBJ1-2	CASSPVRGYTF
TRBV12-3/TRBV12-4	TRBJ1-1	CASSYRGPWAEAFF
TRBV24-1	TRBJ2-1	CATSDGTLDEQFF
TRBV20-1	TRBJ1-2	CSASPLRGLNGYTF
TRBV25-1	TRBJ2-7	CASRAGHSGVEQYF
TRBV30	TRBJ2-2	CAWNRGAGELFF
TRBV20-1	TRBJ1-5	CSATDVLGHGGNQPQHF
TRBV3-1	TRBJ2-1	CASSPPSGVYEQFF
TRBV10-3	TRBJ2-1	CAISTLSGGEQFF
TRBV12-3/TRBV12-4	TRBJ2-2	CASSLGLAGPNTGELFF
TRBV3-1	TRBJ1-2	CASSHSDRLAYGYTF
TRBV20-1	TRBJ2-7	CSAGESGGVYEQYF
TRBV20-1	TRBJ2-1	CSGRDRRYNEQFF
TRBV15	TRBJ1-2	CATSRPGQESNYGYTF
TRBV12-3/TRBV12-4	TRBJ2-3	CASSLGARGVEQYF
TRBV12-3/TRBV12-4	TRBJ1-5	CASSLFGSNQPQHF
TRBV18	TRBJ2-3	CASSPSSGRAGADTQYF
TRBV4-2	TRBJ1-4	CASSQERVGNEKLFF
TRBV11-1	TRBJ2-7	CASNLLPKFPDRGEHEQYF
TRBV7-2	TRBJ2-3	CASSITSGASTDTQYF
TRBV14	TRBJ1-3	CASSSQTEPIYF
TRBV4-1	TRBJ2-1	CASSQGAAERNEQFF
TRBV7-9	TRBJ2-3	CASSFLAGGSDTQYF
TRBV15	TRBJ2-2	CATPTRGAWNWNSKLFF
TRBV4-1	TRBJ2-2	CASSQLGLAGGTHTGELFF
TRBV7-9	TRBJ1-2	CASSLYRAVGYTF
TRBV3-1	TRBJ1-1	CASSSTGQVGEAFF
TRBV5-5	TRBJ2-3	CASSLVGRGDTQYF
TRBV5-1	TRBJ2-1	CASSLEGAGWDEQFF
TRBV4-2	TRBJ2-5	CASSQDEGPETQYF
TRBV30	TRBJ1-1	CAWSLGLDTEAFF
TRBV9	TRBJ1-5	CASSVATGLSQPQHF